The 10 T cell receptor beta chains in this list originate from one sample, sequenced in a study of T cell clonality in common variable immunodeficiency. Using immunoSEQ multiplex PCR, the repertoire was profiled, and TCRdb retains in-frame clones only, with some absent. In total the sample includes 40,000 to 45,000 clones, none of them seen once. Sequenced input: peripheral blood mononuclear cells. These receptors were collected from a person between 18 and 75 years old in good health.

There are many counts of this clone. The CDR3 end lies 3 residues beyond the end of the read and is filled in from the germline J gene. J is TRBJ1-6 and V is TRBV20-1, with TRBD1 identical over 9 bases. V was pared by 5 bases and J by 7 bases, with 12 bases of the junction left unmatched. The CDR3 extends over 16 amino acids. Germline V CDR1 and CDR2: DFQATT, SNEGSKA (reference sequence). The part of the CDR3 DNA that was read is TGCAGTGCTCTTAAAACGGGACAGGGAATGAATTCACCC. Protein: CSALKTGQGMNSP. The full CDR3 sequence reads CSALKTGQGMNSPLHF.

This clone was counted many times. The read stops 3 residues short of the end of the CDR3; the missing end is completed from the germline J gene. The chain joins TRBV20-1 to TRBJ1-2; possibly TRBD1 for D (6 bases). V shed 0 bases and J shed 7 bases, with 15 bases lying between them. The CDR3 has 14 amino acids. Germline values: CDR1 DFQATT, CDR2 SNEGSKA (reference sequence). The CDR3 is CSARDQGIFSGYTF. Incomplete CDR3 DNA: TGCAGTGCTAGAGATCAGGGGATCTTTTCTGGC.

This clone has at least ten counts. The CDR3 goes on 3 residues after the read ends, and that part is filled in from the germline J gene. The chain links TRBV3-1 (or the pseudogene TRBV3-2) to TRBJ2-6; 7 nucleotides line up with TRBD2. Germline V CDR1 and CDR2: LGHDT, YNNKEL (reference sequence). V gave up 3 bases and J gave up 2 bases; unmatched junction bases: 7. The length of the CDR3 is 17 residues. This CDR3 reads CASSQGRGDAGANVLTF. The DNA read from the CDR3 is TGTGCCAGCAGCCAGGGCCGGGGGGACGCTGGGGCCAACGTC.

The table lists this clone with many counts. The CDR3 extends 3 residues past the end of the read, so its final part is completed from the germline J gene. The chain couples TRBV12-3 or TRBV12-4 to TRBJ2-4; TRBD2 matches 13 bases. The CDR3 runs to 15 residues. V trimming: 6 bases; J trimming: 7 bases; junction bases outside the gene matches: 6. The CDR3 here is CASRATSGGANIQYF. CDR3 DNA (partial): TGTGCCAGCAGGGCTACTAGCGGGGGGGCGAACATT.

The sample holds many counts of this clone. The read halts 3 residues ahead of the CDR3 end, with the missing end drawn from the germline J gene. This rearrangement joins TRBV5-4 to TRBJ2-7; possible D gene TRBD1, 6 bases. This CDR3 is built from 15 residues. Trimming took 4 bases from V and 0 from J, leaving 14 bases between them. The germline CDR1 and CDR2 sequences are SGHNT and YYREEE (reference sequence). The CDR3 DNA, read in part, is TGTGCCAGCAGCCTCGACAGGTGGACCTCCTACGAG. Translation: CASSLDRWTSYE. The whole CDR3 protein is CASSLDRWTSYEQYF. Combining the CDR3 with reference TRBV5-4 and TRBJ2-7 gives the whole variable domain ETGVTQSPTHLIKTRGQQVTLRCSSQSGHNTVSWYQQALGQGPQFIFQYYREEENGRGNFPPRFSGLQFPNYSSELNVNALELDDSALYLCASSLDRWTSYEQYFGPGTRLTVT.

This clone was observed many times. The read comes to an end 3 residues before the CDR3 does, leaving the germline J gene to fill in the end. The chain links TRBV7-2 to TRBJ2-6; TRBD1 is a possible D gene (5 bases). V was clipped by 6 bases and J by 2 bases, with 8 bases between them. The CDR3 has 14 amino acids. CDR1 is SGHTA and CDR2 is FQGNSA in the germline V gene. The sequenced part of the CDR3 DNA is TGTGCCAGCAGTTGGGGCGCTGGGGCCAACGTC. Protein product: CASSWGAGANV. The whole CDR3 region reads CASSWGAGANVLTF.

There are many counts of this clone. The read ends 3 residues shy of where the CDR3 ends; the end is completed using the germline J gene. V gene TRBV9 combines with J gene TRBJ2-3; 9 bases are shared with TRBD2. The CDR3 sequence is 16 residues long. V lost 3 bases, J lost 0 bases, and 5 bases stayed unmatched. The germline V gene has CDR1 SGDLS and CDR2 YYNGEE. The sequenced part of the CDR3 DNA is TGTGCCAGCAGCGCCAGACTAGCGGAGAGCACAGATACG. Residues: CASSARLAESTDT. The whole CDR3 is CASSARLAESTDTQYF.

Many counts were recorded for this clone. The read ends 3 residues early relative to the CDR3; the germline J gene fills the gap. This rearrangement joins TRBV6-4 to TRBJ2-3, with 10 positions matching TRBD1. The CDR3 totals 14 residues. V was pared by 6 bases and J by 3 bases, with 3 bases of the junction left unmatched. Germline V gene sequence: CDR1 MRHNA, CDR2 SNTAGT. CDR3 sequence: CASSGTGETDTQYF. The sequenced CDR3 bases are TGTGCCAGCAGCGGGACAGGGGAAACAGATACG.

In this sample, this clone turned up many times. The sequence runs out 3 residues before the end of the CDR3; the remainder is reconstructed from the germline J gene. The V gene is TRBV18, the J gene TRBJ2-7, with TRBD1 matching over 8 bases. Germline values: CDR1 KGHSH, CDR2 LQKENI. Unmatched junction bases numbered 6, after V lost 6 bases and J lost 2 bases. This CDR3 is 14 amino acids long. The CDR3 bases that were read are TGTGCCAGCTCGCCGGGACAGGCCACCTACGAG. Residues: CASSPGQATYE. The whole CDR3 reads CASSPGQATYEQYF. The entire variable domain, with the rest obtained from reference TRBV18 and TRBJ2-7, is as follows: NAGVMQNPRHLVRRRGQEARLRCSPMKGHSHVYWYRQLPEEGLKFMVYLQKENIIDESGMPKERFSAEFPKEGPSILRIQQVVRGDSAAYFCASSPGQATYEQYFGPGTRLTVT.

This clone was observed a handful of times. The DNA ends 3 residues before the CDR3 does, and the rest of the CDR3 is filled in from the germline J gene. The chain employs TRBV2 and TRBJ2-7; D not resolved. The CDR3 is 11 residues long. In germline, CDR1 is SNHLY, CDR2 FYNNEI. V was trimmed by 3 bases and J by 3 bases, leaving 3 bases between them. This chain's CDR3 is CASSDSYEQYF. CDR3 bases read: TGTGCCAGCAGTGACAGCTACGAG.